The clone carrying this T cell receptor beta chain occurred once. Its antigen remains unidentified. The data are from a study of a mutant IDH1 vaccine in newly diagnosed glioma. The time point here: week 35, safety follow-up. Mutant IDH1 20-mer peptide, at 300 ug, made up each vaccine dose, with topical imiquimod. The table came from immunoSEQ multiplex PCR; TCRdb's copy has only in-frame clones and leaves some out. The data hold 65,000 to 85,000 clones, with around 86% observed a single time. The CDR3 loop spans 16 amino acids. Trimming removed 6 bases at V and 2 bases at J, with 17 bases between. Germline loops: CDR1 MNHEY, CDR2 SMNVEV (reference sequence).

The TCR was taken from a man aged 25-45 years with glioma. V usage is TRBV27 and J usage is TRBJ1-5, with TRBD1 as a possible D gene (6 bases). Sequencing used PBMCs, obtained from a glioma patient whose treatment included an IDH1 peptide vaccine. The CDR3 sequence is CASSLRKGGGNQPQHF. CDR3 bases: TGTGCCAGCAGCCTCCGAAAGGGGGGCGGCAATCAGCCCCAGCATTTT.